This T cell receptor beta chain was found in a study of Ad26.COV2.S vaccination and SARS-CoV-2 variants. Study details: As a participant in COV1001, the donor was in the Ad26.COV2.S trial arm.

As for treatment: roughly 18 received Ad26.COV2.S at low or high dose, single or two shots; roughly 5 received placebo; per-sample allocation not given. Collection of the samples took place on day 63 after the first injection of vaccine or placebo. Aged 18-55 years, donor was enrolled in Boston in the early 2020s. TCRdb's copy holds only in-frame clones and misses some; the assay was immunoSEQ multiplex PCR. This sample has about 680,000 clones, with 80% to 90% found just once. Points on this clone: Its antigen is undetermined.

CDR1 LNHNV and CDR2 YYDKDF come from the germline V gene (reference sequence). V shed 0 bases, J shed 5 bases, and the junction held 5 bases outside the gene matches. The CDR3 is 16 residues long. Study results and limitations: Ad26.COV2.S recipients had broader spike-specific TCRs (P = 0.0014).

The starting material was peripheral blood, obtained in a trial of Ad26.COV2.S vaccine versus placebo. The sequence was obtained from a person aged 18-60 years who received the Ad26.COV2.S COVID-19 vaccine or a placebo. This chain joins TRBV15 and TRBJ1-2, with 11 bases identical to TRBD1. The CDR3 DNA sequence: TGTGCCACCAGCAGAGATTGGGGACAGGGGGAGTATGGCTACACCTTC. Translating gives CATSRDWGQGEYGYTF.